A single TCR beta chain is shown here with its context. Its matching antigen is unknown. As for time point: baseline, week 1 (first vaccination visit). Regarding treatment: pre-vaccination baseline after standard-of-care therapy. Donors had new IDH1-mutant astrocytomas of WHO grade 3 or 4 (ATRX-lost). These data belong to a study of a mutant IDH1 vaccine in newly diagnosed glioma. Study results and caveats: There seemed to be no relation between pseudoprogression and changes in top peripheral T cell clonotypes.

Produced via immunoSEQ multiplex PCR; TCRdb's table is partial and in-frame only. This table has just under 95,000 clones, around four fifths appearing once. The sequence came from a man aged 35-49 years with glioma. The source material was PBMCs, sampled from a glioma patient treated with radiotherapy, temozolomide or both.

CDR3 residues: CASSVEDGPSTDTQYF. The CDR3 DNA follows: TGTGCCAGCAGCGTAGAGGACGGGCCTAGCACAGATACGCAGTATTTT. The V gene is TRBV9, the J gene TRBJ2-3; D gene ambiguous. The CDR3 contains 16 residues. Germline loops: CDR1 SGDLS, CDR2 YYNGEE. V dropped 0 bases and J dropped 0 bases, with 11 bases sitting between them. The whole variable domain, filled in from reference TRBV9 and TRBJ2-3, reads DSGVTQTPKHLITATGQRVTLRCSPRSGDLSVYWYQQSLDQGLQFLIQYYNGEERAKGNILERFSAQQFPDLHSELNLSSLELGDSALYFCASSVEDGPSTDTQYFGPGTRLTVL.